This is a list of T cell receptor beta chains from one sample in a study of response to subunit inactivated influenza vaccine. Each CDR3 protein gets one entry after TCRdb re-called the RT-PCR reads with MiXCR. The sample yields about 540,000 distinct CDR3 sequences, roughly 23% seen once. In addition, the sample was reused for a study of T cells expressing NK-cell markers.

Sample: CD4+ T cells sorted from PBMCs, taken roughly 12 days after vaccination. All receptors come from a man in his fifties who received an inactivated influenza vaccine. The CDR3 runs from the conserved cysteine through the conserved F or W. A D gene is named only where the DNA matches it firmly. Only part of the rows carry a size: once, few, many, or a class if the clone is expanded.

V	D	J	size	CDR3	DNA
TRBV12-3/TRBV12-4	NA	TRBJ2-7	few	CASTRGTEYEQYF	TGTGCCAGCACTCGCGGGACAGAATACGAGCAGTACTTC
TRBV9	TRBD1	TRBJ2-7	many	CASSPGTEFYEQYF	TGTGCCAGCAGCCCGGGGACAGAGTTCTACGAGCAGTACTTC
TRBV29-1	TRBD1	TRBJ2-2	NA	CSVAPGQSTGELFF	TGCAGCGTTGCCCCGGGACAGTCCACCGGGGAGCTGTTTTTT
TRBV20-1	NA	TRBJ2-1	few	CSAPVRGRPSGEQFF	TGCAGTGCTCCCGTCCGAGGGCGCCCCTCGGGTGAGCAGTTCTTC
TRBV7-2	TRBD2	TRBJ2-2	NA	CASSLTSGYGELFF	TGTGCCAGCAGCTTGACTAGCGGATACGGGGAGCTGTTTTTT
TRBV7-9	TRBD2	TRBJ2-1	few	CASSLAGGLWNEQFF	TGTGCCAGCAGCCTAGCGGGGGGCCTTTGGAATGAGCAGTTCTTC
TRBV9	NA	TRBJ1-4	few	CASSVGEREKLFF	TGTGCCAGCAGCGTCGGGGAGCGAGAAAAACTGTTTTTT
TRBV12-1	NA	TRBJ1-5	NA	CAEFGGASNQPQHF	TGTGCCGAATTCGGGGGGGCAAGCAATCAGCCCCAGCATTTT
TRBV20-1	TRBD2	TRBJ2-3	NA	CKAGGGGTDTQYF	TGCAAGGCGGGGGGGGGCGGCACAGATACGCAGTATTTT
TRBV6-2/TRBV6-3	TRBD1	TRBJ2-1	NA	CASSYGTGTNNEQFF	TGTGCCAGCAGTTACGGGACAGGGACGAACAATGAGCAGTTCTTC
TRBV6-5	TRBD1	TRBJ1-2	NA	CASSYLRQGDGSGYTF	TGTGCCAGCAGTTATCTCCGACAGGGGGACGGGAGTGGCTACACCTTC
TRBV7-2	TRBD1	TRBJ1-3	few	CASSLVGTGDGNTIYF	TGTGCCAGCAGCTTAGTAGGGACAGGGGATGGAAACACCATATATTTT
TRBV10-3	NA	TRBJ2-7	few	CAISESGRTSEEQYF	TGTGCCATCAGTGAGTCCGGACGCACGTCTGAAGAGCAGTACTTC
TRBV12-3/TRBV12-4	NA	TRBJ2-7	NA	CASSLLTGYEQYF	TGTGCCAGCAGTTTACTTACGGGCTACGAGCAGTACTTC
TRBV20-1	NA	TRBJ1-2	NA	CSATGQNYGYTF	TGCAGTGCGACCGGACAGAACTATGGCTACACCTTC
TRBV20-1	NA	TRBJ2-7	few	CSANRDTYEQYF	TGCAGTGCTAACCGGGACACCTACGAGCAGTACTTC
TRBV4-1	NA	TRBJ2-7	few	CASSQDRVEVGYEQYF	TGCGCCAGCAGCCAAGACAGGGTTGAGGTGGGGTACGAGCAGTACTTC
TRBV20-1	TRBD2	TRBJ2-3	few	CSARPVAGGSTDTQYF	TGCAGTGCTAGACCCGTAGCGGGAGGAAGCACAGATACGCAGTATTTT